This entry features one T cell receptor beta chain sequence. This entry comes from a study of blood T cell repertoires in COVID-19. Whole-study context: Both acute and convalescent COVID-19 samples were obtained from the United States, Italy and Spain. The analysed material was cDNA or gDNA that came from T cells, B-cell-depleted T cells, or PBMCs.

Looked up from germline, CDR1 is MNHEY and CDR2 is SVGEGT. V was shortened by 4 bases and J by 0 bases, with 13 bases between the two germline ends. CDR3 size: 15 residues. As handled by the study authors: Reference gene primer amplification yielded estimated nucleated cell counts. Some clones are missing from TCRdb's copy, which holds only in-frame ones; the method was immunoSEQ multiplex PCR. The D gene and trimming were derived from the DNA, and the V and J assignments and clone size from that table. The top ten hold more than 0.95% of the sample, which has approximately 360,000 clones, roughly 90% seen once.

The sequencing input was peripheral blood. The chain is built from TRBV6-2 or TRBV6-3 and TRBJ2-7, with a tentative D call TRBD1 (5 bases). The sequence was obtained from a man aged 35 to 55 with acute or convalescent COVID-19. CDR3 sequence: CASSLTGFSSYEQYF. The CDR3, as DNA: TGTGCCAGCAGTTTAACAGGATTCAGCTCCTACGAGCAGTACTTC.